These 11 T cell receptor beta chains were sequenced from one sample in a study of shared clonotypes between healthy human individuals. Some clones are missing from TCRdb's copy, which holds only in-frame ones; the method was immunoSEQ multiplex PCR. The sample consists of about 1,500,000 clones, around 97% of them appearing once. The source material was naive CD4+ T cells sorted from blood. This sample's subset: CD45RA+ positively selected. The origin of the receptors is a man aged 30 to 45 in good health.

The chain has TRBV5-4 and TRBJ2-7; 12 bases are a match to TRBD1. The length of the CDR3 is 17 residues. V lost 4 bases to trimming and J lost 4 bases; unmatched junction nucleotides: 12. Germline CDR1 reads SGHNT; CDR2 reads YYREEE (reference sequence). CDR3 amino acids: CASSPFSGTGGGYEQYF. CDR3 DNA: TGTGCCAGCAGCCCTTTTTCAGGGACAGGGGGCGGATACGAGCAGTACTTC.

As for this clone: Other DNA sequences in the sample encode the same CDR3. The genes are TRBV20-1 and TRBJ2-5, with D unclear. The germline V and J ends were trimmed by 2 bases and 5 bases, with 6 bases remaining between them. The CDR3 totals 11 residues. Germline V gives CDR1 DFQATT, CDR2 SNEGSKA (reference sequence). CDR3 bases: TGCAGTGCTAGATTAACCGAGACCCAGTACTTC. Translating gives CSARLTETQYF.

This chain links TRBV6-1 with TRBJ2-2; 12 bases match TRBD2. CDR3 size: 17 residues. Germline V CDR1 and CDR2: MNHNS, SASEGT. Germline trimming cut 4 bases from V and 5 bases from J; bases unmatched to any gene: 8. The CDR3 region is CASSGLAGGPGTGELFF. In DNA, the CDR3 is TGTGCCAGCAGTGGCCTAGCGGGAGGGCCGGGAACCGGGGAGCTGTTTTTT.

The rearrangement links TRBV5-1 to TRBJ2-2, with D maybe TRBD2 (8 bases). This CDR3 region has 16 residues. Germline-derived CDR1 and CDR2 are SGHRS and YFSETQ. V was trimmed by 6 bases and J by 0 bases, leaving 15 bases between them. CDR3 coding DNA: TGCGCCAGCAACCGGGAGGGGGCTGCGAACACCGGGGAGCTGTTTTTT. Its protein product is CASNREGAANTGELFF.

The chain recombines TRBV9 with TRBJ2-7, with a possible D match to TRBD1 (5 bases). The CDR3 extends over 15 amino acids. V lost 2 bases and J lost 2, with 14 bases in between. Germline CDR1 SGDLS, CDR2 YYNGEE. CDR3 sequence reads: CASSVLRAGPYEQYF. For the CDR3, the DNA is TGTGCCAGCAGCGTTTTACGTGCAGGGCCCTACGAGCAGTACTTC. The entire variable domain, with the rest obtained from reference TRBV9 and TRBJ2-7, is as follows: DSGVTQTPKHLITATGQRVTLRCSPRSGDLSVYWYQQSLDQGLQFLIQYYNGEERAKGNILERFSAQQFPDLHSELNLSSLELGDSALYFCASSVLRAGPYEQYFGPGTRLTVT.

This clone came up once. Distinct nucleotide sequences in the sample also encode this CDR3. This chain joins TRBV9 and TRBJ1-1, with D unresolved. Germline assignment: CDR1 SGDLS and CDR2 YYNGEE. V was pared by 0 bases and J by 2 bases, with 5 bases between. The CDR3 is made up of 13 amino acids. The CDR3 DNA follows: TGTGCCAGCAGCGTAGCGGAAAACACTGAAGCTTTCTTT. It translates to CASSVAENTEAFF. Full variable domain (remainder filled in from reference TRBV9 and TRBJ1-1): DSGVTQTPKHLITATGQRVTLRCSPRSGDLSVYWYQQSLDQGLQFLIQYYNGEERAKGNILERFSAQQFPDLHSELNLSSLELGDSALYFCASSVAENTEAFFGQGTRLTVV.

The gene calls are TRBV5-1 and TRBJ2-7; 8 bases fit TRBD1. CDR1 is SGHRS and CDR2 is YFSETQ in the germline V gene. V was clipped by 4 bases and J by 5 bases; unmatched bases: 5. The CDR3 consists of 13 residues. The CDR3 is CASSRDRLNEQYF. The CDR3 nucleotides are TGCGCCAGCAGCAGGGACAGGTTGAACGAGCAGTACTTC.

Here the CDR3 DNA reads TGTGCCAGCAACATCCGTGGGACGGTAGGTGAAAAACTGTTTTTT. It translates to CASNIRGTVGEKLFF. V and J are TRBV7-6 and TRBJ1-4; maybe TRBD1 (5 bases). CDR1 and CDR2 (germline): SGHVS, FNYEAQ. The CDR3 is made up of 15 amino acids. V was shortened by 7 bases and J by 7 bases, with 19 bases between the two germline ends.

This chain links TRBV7-9 with TRBJ1-5, with D unresolved. With 5 bases removed from V and 0 bases from J, the gap between germline ends came to 8 bases. The CDR3 totals 14 residues. Per the germline V gene, CDR1 is SEHNR and CDR2 is FQNEAQ (reference sequence). CDR3 nucleotides: TGTGCCAGCAGCCAACGGGGTAGCAATCAGCCCCAGCATTTT. Protein sequence: CASSQRGSNQPQHF.

The chain combines TRBV18 with TRBJ1-2; 8 nucleotides agree with TRBD1. The V segment lost 3 bases and the J segment 6 bases; nucleotides outside the gene matches: 12. The V gene's germline CDR1 is KGHSH and CDR2 LQKENI. CDR3 size: 16 residues. The CDR3 sequence is CASSPSQGAQRHGYTF. CDR3 nucleotide sequence: TGTGCCAGCTCACCTTCCCAGGGGGCGCAAAGACATGGCTACACCTTC.

V usage is TRBV9 and J usage is TRBJ2-1; D gene unclear. V lost 0 bases and J 5 bases, leaving 15 bases between the germline ends. Germline CDR1 SGDLS, CDR2 YYNGEE. The CDR3 extends over 16 amino acids. This chain's CDR3 is CASSVELRARNNEQFF. In DNA form, the CDR3 reads TGTGCCAGCAGCGTAGAGCTGCGCGCGAGAAACAATGAGCAGTTCTTC. The full variable domain, completed using reference TRBV9 and TRBJ2-1, is DSGVTQTPKHLITATGQRVTLRCSPRSGDLSVYWYQQSLDQGLQFLIQYYNGEERAKGNILERFSAQQFPDLHSELNLSSLELGDSALYFCASSVELRARNNEQFFGPGTRLTVL.